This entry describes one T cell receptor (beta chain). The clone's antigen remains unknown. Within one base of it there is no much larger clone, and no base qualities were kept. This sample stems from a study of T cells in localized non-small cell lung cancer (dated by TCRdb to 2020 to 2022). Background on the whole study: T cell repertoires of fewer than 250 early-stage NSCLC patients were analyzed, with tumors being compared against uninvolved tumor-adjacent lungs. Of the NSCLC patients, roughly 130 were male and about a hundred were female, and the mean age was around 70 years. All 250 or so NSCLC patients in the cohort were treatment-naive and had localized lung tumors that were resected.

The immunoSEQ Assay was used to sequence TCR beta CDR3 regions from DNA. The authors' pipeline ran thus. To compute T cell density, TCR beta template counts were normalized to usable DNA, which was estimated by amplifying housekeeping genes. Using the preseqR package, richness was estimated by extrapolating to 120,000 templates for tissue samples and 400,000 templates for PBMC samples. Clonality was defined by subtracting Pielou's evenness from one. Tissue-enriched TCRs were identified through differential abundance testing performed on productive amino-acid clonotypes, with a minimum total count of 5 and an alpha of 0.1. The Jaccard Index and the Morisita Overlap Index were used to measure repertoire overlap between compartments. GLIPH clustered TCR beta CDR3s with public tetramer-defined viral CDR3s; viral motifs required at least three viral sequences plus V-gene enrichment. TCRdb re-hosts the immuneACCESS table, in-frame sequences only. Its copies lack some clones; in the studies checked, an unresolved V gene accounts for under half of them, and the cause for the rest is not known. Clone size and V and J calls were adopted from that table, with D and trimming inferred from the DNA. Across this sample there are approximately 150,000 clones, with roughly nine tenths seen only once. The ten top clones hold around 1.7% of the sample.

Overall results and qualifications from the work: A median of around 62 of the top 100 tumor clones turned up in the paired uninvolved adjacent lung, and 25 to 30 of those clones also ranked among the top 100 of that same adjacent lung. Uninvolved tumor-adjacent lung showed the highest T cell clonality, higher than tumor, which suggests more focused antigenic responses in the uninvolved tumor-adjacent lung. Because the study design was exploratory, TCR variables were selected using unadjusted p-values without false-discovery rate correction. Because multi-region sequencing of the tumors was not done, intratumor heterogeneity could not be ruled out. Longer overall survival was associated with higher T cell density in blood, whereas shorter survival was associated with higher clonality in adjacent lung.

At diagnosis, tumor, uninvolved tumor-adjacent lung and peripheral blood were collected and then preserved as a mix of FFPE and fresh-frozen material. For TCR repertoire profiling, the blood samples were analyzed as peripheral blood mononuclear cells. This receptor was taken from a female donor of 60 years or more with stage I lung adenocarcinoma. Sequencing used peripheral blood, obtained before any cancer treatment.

The CDR3 region has the sequence CASSVASGRADSEQYF. In nucleotides, the sequence is TGTGCCAGCAGCGTAGCCAGCGGGAGGGCCGACTCCGAGCAGTACTTC. The chain is assembled from TRBV9 and TRBJ2-7; 10 of the junction bases match TRBD2. The CDR3 covers 16 residues, taking in both the cysteine and the phenylalanine. This entry keeps only the CDR3 DNA: 48 bases, framed from base 1. Looking up the germline V gene yields CDR1 SGDLS and CDR2 YYNGEE. V has 0 bases trimmed and J has 6 bases trimmed; junction bases matching no gene number 9.